The 15 T cell receptor beta chains in this list originate from one sample, sequenced in a study of cytomegalovirus exposure and HLA in healthy donors. The PCR ran on 60 Vbeta and 13 Jbeta primers. Sequenced by immunoSEQ multiplex PCR; TCRdb stores in-frame clones only, minus some. This table holds approximately 160,000 clones, 60% to 80% found once. The sequencing sample was made of PBMCs. The receptor source for this set is a male donor in good health and CMV-seronegative.

CDR3 sequence reads: CASSDQTGVNTEAFF. In DNA form, the CDR3 reads TGTGCCAGCAGCGATCAGACAGGGGTGAACACTGAAGCTTTCTTT. J is TRBJ1-1 and V is TRBV9, with 8 bases fitting TRBD1. This CDR3 has 15 amino acids. Germline values: CDR1 SGDLS, CDR2 YYNGEE. J gave up 0 bases and V 3 bases, and 4 bases lay outside the gene matches.

J is TRBJ1-1 and V is TRBV25-1; 8 bases are shared with TRBD1. The CDR3 totals 14 residues. The trim removed 4 bases at V and 0 bases at J, leaving 1 base unmatched. Germline CDR1 MGHDK, CDR2 SYGVNS. CDR3 region: CASSGQGMNTEAFF. Here the CDR3 DNA reads TGTGCCAGCAGTGGACAGGGGATGAACACTGAAGCTTTCTTT.

The rearrangement uses TRBV7-2 and TRBJ1-3; D is uncertain. The V gene's germline CDR1 is SGHTA and CDR2 FQGNSA. This CDR3 is 14 amino acids long. The V gene lost 3 bases and the J gene lost 4 bases, with 10 bases spanning the gap. CDR3 residues: CASSLGGPGNTIYF. DNA for the CDR3: TGTGCCAGCAGCTTGGGAGGACCCGGAAACACCATATATTTT.

Written as DNA, the CDR3 is TGTGCCAGCAGCAAAGATTCGCTAGCGGGGGGCTTAGCTCCCTACAATGAGCAGTTCTTC. Protein: CASSKDSLAGGLAPYNEQFF. The V gene is TRBV21-1, the J gene TRBJ2-1; TRBD2 was called by the table and not checked on the DNA. TRBV21-1 is annotated as a pseudogene. The CDR3 contains 20 residues.

The chain links TRBV7-2 to TRBJ2-5; 13 nucleotides line up with TRBD2. Germline assignment: CDR1 SGHTA and CDR2 FQGNSA. The ends lost 4 bases at V and 5 bases at J; junction bases unmatched: 13. This CDR3 is 18 amino acids long. In DNA, the CDR3 is TGTGCCAGCAGCTCAACACTAGCGGGAGGGCCTGAGGGGGAGACCCAGTACTTC. Protein: CASSSTLAGGPEGETQYF.

The chain joins TRBV4-3 to TRBJ2-5; D uncertain. The CDR3 spans 15 residues. Per the germline V gene, CDR1 is LGHNA and CDR2 is YSLEER. Trimming took 0 bases from V and 4 from J, leaving 12 bases between them. The CDR3 loop is CASSQDVGSRETQYF. CDR3 nucleotides: TGCGCCAGCAGCCAAGATGTTGGTAGCCGAGAGACCCAGTACTTC.

The chain uses TRBV2 and TRBJ2-3, with TRBD2 matching 8 bases. The germline CDR1 and CDR2 sequences are SNHLY and FYNNEI. The CDR3 length is 15 residues. V trimming: 6 bases; J trimming: 3 bases; junction bases outside the gene matches: 8. The CDR3 loop reads CASRLSGSSTDTQYF. CDR3 DNA: TGTGCCAGCAGATTAAGCGGGAGTAGTACAGATACGCAGTATTTT. Looking up the rest from reference TRBV2 and TRBJ2-3 gives the full variable domain: EPEVTQTPSHQVTQMGQEVILRCVPISNHLYFYWYRQILGQKVEFLVSFYNNEISEKSEIFDDQFSVERPDGSNFTLKIRSTKLEDSAMYFCASRLSGSSTDTQYFGPGTRLTVL.

The rearrangement uses TRBV19 and TRBJ2-1; 14 positions match TRBD2. CDR1 is LNHDA and CDR2 is SQIVND in the germline V gene (reference sequence). This CDR3 has 16 residues. Germline trimming cut 6 bases from V and 8 bases from J; bases unmatched to any gene: 9. CDR3 sequence: CASRMTSGREVDEQFF. The DNA for the CDR3 is TGTGCCAGTAGAATGACTAGCGGGAGGGAAGTAGATGAGCAGTTCTTC.

This clone showed up just once. The genes are TRBV28 and TRBJ2-7; D is ambiguous. The CDR3 spans 10 residues. CDR1 and CDR2 (germline): MDHEN, SYDVKM. Trimming stripped 9 bases from V and 6 bases from J, with 9 bases between. CDR3 bases: TGTGCCAGTCGTGACTTCGAGCAGTACTTC. This translates into CASRDFEQYF.

This rearrangement joins TRBV11-2 to TRBJ2-7, with TRBD1 matching over 11 bases. The germline V gene has CDR1 SGHAT and CDR2 FQNNGV. This CDR3 is built from 14 residues. The V segment lost 4 bases and the J segment 5 bases; nucleotides outside the gene matches: 4. The CDR3 coding sequence is TGTGCCAGCAGCTACGGGACAGGGGGTGACGAGCAGTACTTC. It yields the protein CASSYGTGGDEQYF.

This chain uses TRBV7-6 with TRBJ2-1; 8 bases match TRBD2. Germline assignment: CDR1 SGHVS and CDR2 FNYEAQ. The CDR3 is 12 amino acids. Unmatched junction bases numbered 8, after V lost 10 bases and J lost 9 bases. As DNA, the CDR3 is TGTGCCACCGGGACTAGTAAACGTGAGCAGTTCTTC. Its translation is CATGTSKREQFF.

The chain has TRBV7-9 and TRBJ1-1; no reliable D call. Germline V CDR1 and CDR2: SEHNR, FQNEAQ (reference sequence). Trimming stripped 4 bases from V and 1 base from J, with 7 bases between. This CDR3 is 13 amino acids long. The CDR3 reads CASSSTQNTEAFF. DNA for the CDR3: TGTGCCAGCAGCTCCACACAGAACACTGAAGCTTTCTTT. Drawing the rest from reference TRBV7-9 and TRBJ1-1, the complete variable domain is DTGVSQNPRHKITKRGQNVTFRCDPISEHNRLYWYRQTLGQGPEFLTYFQNEAQLEKSRLLSDRFSAERPKGSFSTLEIQRTEQGDSAMYLCASSSTQNTEAFFGQGTRLTVV.

The chain couples TRBV11-3 to TRBJ1-1, with D perhaps matching TRBD1 (5 bases). V was shortened by 1 base and J by 1 base, with 10 bases between the two germline ends. CDR3 length: 15 amino acids. The germline CDR1 and CDR2 sequences are SGHNT and YENEEA. Here the CDR3 DNA reads TGTGCCAGCAGCTTAGGCTTTGACAGGAACACTGAAGCTTTCTTT. Its translation: CASSLGFDRNTEAFF. The variable domain in full, with the rest retrieved from reference TRBV11-3 and TRBJ1-1, is EAGVVQSPRYKIIEKKQPVAFWCNPISGHNTLYWYLQNLGQGPELLIRYENEEAVDDSQLPKDRFSAERLKGVDSTLKIQPAELGDSAVYLCASSLGFDRNTEAFFGQGTRLTVV.

The chain uses TRBV9 and TRBJ1-1, with D unresolved. CDR1 is SGDLS and CDR2 is YYNGEE in the germline V gene. This CDR3 has 14 amino acids. The V end was cut by 5 bases, the J end by 1 base, with 12 bases between. CDR3 residues: CASSINTANTEAFF. As DNA, the CDR3 is TGTGCCAGCAGTATTAATACAGCGAACACTGAAGCTTTCTTT.

This clone occurred a few times. The chain couples TRBV7-9 to TRBJ2-1, with 7 nucleotides matching TRBD1. In germline, CDR1 is SEHNR, CDR2 FQNEAQ (reference sequence). Trimming removed 5 bases from V and 4 bases from J; junction bases left unmatched: 14. This CDR3 spans 17 amino acids. The CDR3 bases are TGTGCCAGCAGCACCACAGGGGCTTGGCAGGGTTACAATGAGCAGTTCTTC. It translates to CASSTTGAWQGYNEQFF.